Detailed here is one T cell receptor (beta chain). Antigen unknown. Libraries were prepared by immunoSEQ multiplex PCR; TCRdb keeps only in-frame clonotypes and omits some of them. The profile shows roughly 75,000 clones, 94% of them singletons. The data were taken from a study of cytomegalovirus exposure and HLA in healthy donors. General study findings and limits: A later analysis found first-cohort TCR clusters tended to co-occur in the 110 or so validation repertoires.

Separate from the roughly 610-subject first cohort, the approximately 120-subject validation cohort was the one that the donors belonged to. This CDR3 contains 14 residues. Germline V gene sequence: CDR1 MNHEY, CDR2 SMNVEV (reference sequence). V lost 4 bases, J lost 2 bases, and 10 bases lay in between. This sequence was found in a man aged 18 to 35 in good health and CMV-seropositive. The source material was PBMCs. The J gene is TRBJ2-3, the V gene TRBV27; possible D gene TRBD1, 6 bases. CDR3 loop: CASSYGQLTDTQYF. The CDR3 region has the DNA TGTGCCAGCAGTTATGGACAGCTCACAGATACGCAGTATTTT.